The clone carrying this TCR beta chain was detected ten times or more. The antigen is unknown. The CDR3 sequence is 12 residues long. Looked up from germline, CDR1 is DFQATT and CDR2 is SNEGSKA (reference sequence). The V gene lost 2 bases and the J gene lost 2 bases, with 5 bases spanning the gap. Time point reported: technical triplicate 3. This sample was taken from a study of neurological immune-mediated disorders. Overall study findings and caveats: Levels of TCR clonal expansion peaked in HTLV-1-associated myelopathy and reached their lowest in multiple sclerosis, under those of healthy controls. The absence of shared CDR3 amino acid sequences among expanded clones across subjects suggests private repertoires in all groups.

With 10-nucleotide random UMIs, 5'RACE was used to make the cDNA. A single run covered 15-18 subjects with over 180 million TCR-beta sequences. MiXCR, applied by TCRdb to the 5' RACE reads, yields one record per CDR3 protein. The sample contains about 44,000 distinct CDR3 sequences, 20% to 25% of which appear only once. Sequencing used PBMCs. The sequence was collected from a man aged 60 to 75 with HTLV-1-associated myelopathy (HAM/TSP). The chain recombines TRBV20-1 with TRBJ2-3; no clear D gene. Here the CDR3 DNA reads TGCAGTGCTAGATTCGACACAGATACGCAGTATTTT. Amino acids: CSARFDTDTQYF.